These 25 T cell receptor beta chains came from one sample sequenced in a study of CD8 T cells in ankylosing spondylitis. MiXCR, run by TCRdb on the 5' RACE reads, gives a single entry per CDR3 protein. The sample records about 69,000 distinct CDR3 sequences, roughly 5.2% being singletons. Sequencing was performed on blood, either unsorted or a sorted T cell fraction (not recorded which). The source of these receptors is a male donor with ankylosing spondylitis or in good health (not recorded which).

The sample holds many counts of this clonotype. The CDR3 DNA reads as TGTGCCAGCAGCCCCGGGACAGCCTACGAGCAGTACTTC. This codes for CASSPGTAYEQYF. This chain uses TRBV11-2 with TRBJ2-7; TRBD1 agrees at 7 bases. The CDR3 is 13 residues long. Germline CDR1 reads SGHAT; CDR2 reads FQNNGV. The V and J ends lost 5 bases and 2 bases, in that order; junction bases with no gene match: 3. Looking up the rest from reference TRBV11-2 and TRBJ2-7 gives the full variable domain: EAGVAQSPRYKIIEKRQSVAFWCNPISGHATLYWYQQILGQGPKLLIQFQNNGVVDDSQLPKDRFSAERLKGVDSTLKIQPAKLEDSAVYLCASSPGTAYEQYFGPGTRLTVT.

This clonotype was found many times. J is TRBJ2-1 and V is TRBV7-2; D remains unclear. Between the trimmed V and J ends, which lost 8 bases and 12 bases, there was a span of 17 bases. The CDR3 has 12 amino acids. CDR1 and CDR2 from the germline V gene are SGHTA and FQGNSA. Written as DNA, the CDR3 is TGTGCCAGCTCCCGAGGTGGGCTTAGGCAGTTCTTC. Encoded protein: CASSRGGLRQFF. The entire variable domain, with the rest obtained from reference TRBV7-2 and TRBJ2-1, is as follows: GAGVSQSPSNKVTEKGKDVELRCDPISGHTALYWYRQSLGQGLEFLIYFQGNSAPDKSGLPSDRFSAERTGGSVSTLTIQRTQQEDSAVYLCASSRGGLRQFFGPGTRLTVL.

The chain recombines TRBV20-1 with TRBJ1-2; D possibly corresponds to TRBD1 (6 bases). V was shortened by 6 bases and J by 4 bases, with 12 bases between the two germline ends. The CDR3 has 12 residues. The germline CDR1 and CDR2 sequences are DFQATT and SNEGSKA (reference sequence). The CDR3 spells CSAAQGSYGYTF. The CDR3 bases are TGCAGTGCAGCACAGGGTTCCTATGGCTACACCTTC.

The table lists this clonotype with many counts. This chain joins TRBV29-1 and TRBJ2-2; TRBD1 agrees at 10 bases. Looked up from germline, CDR1 is SQVTM and CDR2 is ANQGSEA. This CDR3 is 14 amino acids long. Trimming cost V 6 bases and J 5 bases; bases outside gene matches: 6. The CDR3 spells CSVGDRGRTGELFF. For the CDR3, the DNA is TGCAGCGTCGGCGACAGGGGGCGAACCGGGGAGCTGTTTTTT.

This clonotype was recorded many times. The rearrangement joins TRBV20-1 to TRBJ1-1; 10 nucleotides match TRBD1. The CDR3 length is 14 residues. Per germline, CDR1 DFQATT and CDR2 SNEGSKA (reference sequence). The V gene end was trimmed by 6 bases and the J gene end by 5 bases; junction bases not matched to a gene: 9. CDR3: CSAPDRGEWTEAFF. In DNA form, the CDR3 reads TGCAGTGCGCCGGACAGGGGGGAGTGGACTGAAGCTTTCTTT.

This clonotype showed up many times. The rearrangement links TRBV10-3 to TRBJ1-3, with TRBD1 as a possible D gene (6 bases). The CDR3 contains 13 residues. V gave up 7 bases and J gave up 4 bases, with 11 bases separating them. The germline V gene has CDR1 ENHRY and CDR2 SYGVKD. CDR3 region: CAIMGGAGNTIYF. The CDR3 bases are TGTGCCATCATGGGGGGCGCAGGAAACACCATATATTTT.

In this sample, this clonotype turned up many times. The rearrangement uses TRBV20-1 and TRBJ2-1; tentative D call: TRBD1 (7 bases). CDR1 is DFQATT, CDR2 SNEGSKA, per germline (reference sequence). Trimming stripped 0 bases from V and 7 bases from J, with 19 bases between. The CDR3 loop spans 16 amino acids. This CDR3 reads CSARDRGLLGGNEQFF. The CDR3 region has the DNA TGCAGTGCTAGAGATAGGGGGCTTCTTGGGGGGAATGAGCAGTTCTTC.

This clonotype has at least ten counts. This chain connects TRBV4-1 to TRBJ2-7; D is possibly TRBD1 (6 bases). The CDR3 loop spans 13 amino acids. Trimming took off 2 bases at V and 4 bases at J, with 9 bases between the two ends. CDR1 is MGHRA and CDR2 is YSYEKL in the germline V gene. The CDR3 DNA is TGCGCCAGCAGCCAAACAGGGTATTACGAGCAGTACTTC. This encodes CASSQTGYYEQYF.

This clonotype was observed many times. The chain links TRBV20-1 to TRBJ2-1, with 12 bases fitting TRBD2. The CDR3 runs to 14 residues. Unmatched junction bases numbered 5, after V lost 2 bases and J lost 9 bases. CDR1 is DFQATT and CDR2 is SNEGSKA in the germline V gene (reference sequence). DNA for the CDR3: TGCAGTGCTAGATCCCCTAGCGGGGGGGGTGAGCAGTTCTTC. Its protein product is CSARSPSGGGEQFF.

This clonotype showed up many times. V is TRBV12-5 and J is TRBJ2-3; D possibly corresponds to TRBD2 (6 bases). Trimming took off 3 bases at V and 3 bases at J, with 22 bases between the two ends. Per the germline V gene, CDR1 is LGHNT and CDR2 is FRNRAP. This CDR3 comprises 18 residues. The DNA of the CDR3 is TGTGCTAGTGGTTTTGGAAAAAAGGAGGGGAACTTTACAGATACGCAGTATTTT. The encoded protein is CASGFGKKEGNFTDTQYF.

Details on this clonotype: It may be a read error: a sequence one base away is much more abundant. The rearrangement links TRBV11-3 to TRBJ1-5; possible D gene TRBD1, 5 bases. CDR1 SGHNT and CDR2 YENEEA come from the germline V gene. V was trimmed by 4 bases and J by 6 bases, leaving 13 bases between them. There are 14 residues in the CDR3. CDR3 bases: TGTGCCAGCAGCTCCATAGGGACGTCTCAGCCCCAGCATTTT. This codes for CASSSIGTSQPQHF.

The table lists this clonotype with many counts. The CDR3 reads CSANHPGTKETQYF. CDR3 nucleotide sequence: TGCAGTGCCAATCACCCGGGTACGAAAGAGACCCAGTACTTC. The J gene is TRBJ2-5, the V gene TRBV20-1; unclear D gene. Per germline, CDR1 DFQATT and CDR2 SNEGSKA (reference sequence). V was clipped by 6 bases and J by 3 bases, with 17 bases between them. The length of the CDR3 is 14 residues.

This clonotype has a count of ten or more. V usage is TRBV20-1 and J usage is TRBJ1-2; D perhaps matches TRBD1 (6 bases). The V and J ends lost 0 bases and 4 bases respectively, with 15 bases between them. Germline V gives CDR1 DFQATT, CDR2 SNEGSKA (reference sequence). CDR3 length: 15 amino acids. The CDR3 spells CSARDQAGEVYGYTF. Written as DNA, the CDR3 is TGCAGTGCTAGAGATCAGGCAGGGGAGGTCTATGGCTACACCTTC.

This clonotype was observed at least ten times. The chain links TRBV6-2 or TRBV6-3 to TRBJ2-7; TRBD2 aligns across 13 bases. The CDR3 spans 15 residues. The germline CDR1 and CDR2 sequences are MNHEY and SVGEGT. J lost 5 bases, V lost 5 bases, and 6 bases had no gene match. CDR3 in DNA: TGTGCCAGCAGTCAGACTAGCGGGGGGCCGGACGAGCAGTACTTC. Translating it yields CASSQTSGGPDEQYF.

The CDR3 sequence is CASSLGGGNTEAFF. The CDR3 bases are TGTGCCAGCAGCCTCGGAGGGGGGAACACTGAAGCTTTCTTT. The gene calls are TRBV7-2 and TRBJ1-1, with D possibly TRBD1 on 6 matching bases. Germline V gene lookup returns CDR1 SGHTA and CDR2 FQGNSA. This CDR3 spans 14 amino acids. The V end lost 5 bases, the J end lost 1 base, and 11 bases lay between the germline ends.

This clonotype was seen at least ten times. The V call is TRBV12-3 or TRBV12-4, the J call TRBJ1-6; 10 bases are a match to TRBD1. J lost 6 bases, V lost 6 bases, and 2 bases had no gene match. CDR3 length: 14 amino acids. The CDR3 DNA sequence: TGTGCCAGCAGCCGACAGGGGGCTAATTCACCCCTCCACTTT. Protein: CASSRQGANSPLHF.

This clonotype was observed at least ten times. This chain uses TRBV12-3 or TRBV12-4 with TRBJ1-2; possibly TRBD1 for D (6 bases). CDR3 size: 14 residues. V lost 0 bases, J lost 8 bases, and 13 bases lay in between. CDR3 sequence reads: CASSLALGTSGYTF. In nucleotides, the CDR3 is TGTGCCAGCAGTTTAGCGCTTGGGACAAGCGGCTACACCTTC.

This clonotype has ten or more counts. The genes are TRBV7-3 and TRBJ2-1; D possibly corresponds to TRBD1 (6 bases). Germline CDR1 is SGHTA and CDR2 is FQGTGA. Trimming cost V 5 bases and J 0 bases, with 11 bases left between them. CDR3 length: 15 residues. Written as DNA, the CDR3 is TGTGCCAGCAGCACGACGACAGGCTCCTACAATGAGCAGTTCTTC. It yields the protein CASSTTTGSYNEQFF.

This clonotype came up many times. The chain is built from TRBV29-1 and TRBJ2-2, with D possibly TRBD1 on 6 matching bases. Per germline, CDR1 SQVTM and CDR2 ANQGSEA. The V and J ends lost 6 bases and 1 base respectively, with 9 bases between them. CDR3 size: 13 residues. The CDR3 sequence is CSVGTLNTGELFF. CDR3 in DNA: TGCAGCGTCGGGACACTGAACACCGGGGAGCTGTTTTTT.

This clonotype occurred many times. The rearrangement uses TRBV20-1 and TRBJ2-3; 11 bases are a match to TRBD2. V shed 3 bases, J shed 4 bases, and the junction held 9 bases outside the gene matches. Germline loops: CDR1 DFQATT, CDR2 SNEGSKA (reference sequence). CDR3 length equals 16 residues. CDR3 nucleotides: TGCAGTGCTAGTGTGGGGGGACTAGCGGCCTCAGATACGCAGTATTTT. Translation: CSASVGGLAASDTQYF.

Worth noting for this clonotype: This may stem from a read error, because a much larger clone lies one nucleotide away. This chain joins TRBV19 and TRBJ1-5, with D possibly being TRBD1 (6 bases). Germline V CDR1 and CDR2: LNHDA, SQIVND (reference sequence). The CDR3 covers 12 residues. The DNA for the CDR3 is TGTGACACAAACAGGGCTAATCAGCCCCAGCATTTT. Residues: CDTNRANQPQHF.

This clonotype was detected many times. The chain combines TRBV10-3 with TRBJ2-1; TRBD1 aligns across 8 bases. With 3 bases clipped from V and 7 bases from J, the junction kept 5 bases outside the gene matches. Germline V gene data show CDR1 as ENHRY and CDR2 as SYGVKD. This CDR3 is built from 14 residues. The CDR3 sequence is CAISDRTGSNEQFF. The CDR3 DNA sequence: TGTGCCATCAGTGACCGGACAGGGTCGAATGAGCAGTTCTTC.

This clonotype was observed many times. This sequence joins TRBV12-3 or TRBV12-4 and TRBJ1-5; D possibly corresponds to TRBD1 (6 bases). The CDR3 extends over 16 amino acids. V dropped 7 bases and J dropped 3 bases, with 19 bases sitting between them. CDR3 region: CASTIRGGPFNQPQHF. CDR3 nucleotide sequence: TGTGCCAGCACAATTAGGGGGGGTCCGTTCAATCAGCCCCAGCATTTT.

This clonotype has at least ten counts. The CDR3 nucleotides are TGTGCCAGTAGTCCACCGGGACAGGGGATCACTGAGCAGTTCTTC. It specifies CASSPPGQGITEQFF. The chain recombines TRBV19 with TRBJ2-1; 10 bases agree with TRBD1. The CDR3 has 15 residues. The V gene's germline CDR1 is LNHDA and CDR2 SQIVND (reference sequence). Unmatched junction bases numbered 10, after V lost 5 bases and J lost 9 bases.

The J gene is TRBJ1-1, the V gene TRBV7-9, with D maybe TRBD1 (5 bases). Germline CDR1 SEHNR, CDR2 FQNEAQ (reference sequence). V dropped 2 bases and J dropped 4 bases, with 14 bases sitting between them. The CDR3 is 15 residues long. CDR3 region: CASSLRPEGSTEAFF. The CDR3 bases are TGTGCCAGCAGCTTAAGGCCCGAGGGGAGCACTGAAGCTTTCTTT.